The clone carrying this TCR beta chain has only a few counts. The sample originates from a study of blood T cell repertoires in COVID-19. Study information: Samples came from the United States, Italy and Spain, spanning acute and convalescent COVID-19. Nucleic acid was either cDNA or gDNA, and it came from T cells, B-cell-depleted T cells, or PBMCs.

The germline CDR1 and CDR2 sequences are GTSNPN and SVGIG (reference sequence). The CDR3 loop spans 14 amino acids. V dropped 3 bases and J dropped 9; count of bases not matched to a gene: 7. Sequenced by immunoSEQ multiplex PCR; TCRdb stores in-frame clones only, minus some. This repertoire shows 40,000 to 65,000 clones, more than 70% found once; its top ten account for about 10%. Sequencing used peripheral blood. The chain carries TRBV30 and TRBJ1-6, with 8 bases fitting TRBD1. This clonotype was sampled from a man aged 65 to 85 with active COVID-19. The DNA for the CDR3 is TGTGCCTGGAGGCGGACAGGGCCGGGTTCACCCCTCCACTTT. Translation: CAWRRTGPGSPLHF.